This T cell receptor (beta chain) was sequenced during a study of blood T cell repertoires in COVID-19. J gave up 12 bases and V 8 bases, and 7 bases lay outside the gene matches. Germline lookup yields CDR1 LGHDT and CDR2 YNNKEL (reference sequence). There are 11 residues in the CDR3. How the authors handled the data: Researchers report that nucleated cell counts were estimated from reference gene primer amplification. The table came from immunoSEQ multiplex PCR; TCRdb's copy has only in-frame clones and leaves some out. V and J calls and clone size follow that table, whereas D and trimming were derived from the DNA. The table records roughly 410,000 clones, 87% of them present only once.

Specimen: peripheral blood. The origin of this receptor is a woman aged 60 to 75 with COVID-19, enrolled during active disease. The gene calls are TRBV3-1 (or the pseudogene TRBV3-2) and TRBJ2-3; 8 nucleotides align to TRBD2. The CDR3: CASGGGGSQYF. As DNA, the CDR3 is TGTGCCAGCGGTGGCGGGGGGTCCCAGTATTTT.